The entry below describes one T cell receptor beta chain. Its target is not known. These data come from a study of cytomegalovirus exposure and HLA in healthy donors. Germline V CDR1 and CDR2: SGHVS, FQNEAQ. The CDR3 length is 15 residues. V shed 2 bases and J 1 base; nucleotides not matched to a gene: 5. 13 Jbeta primers and 60 Vbeta primers were used for the PCR. Measured with immunoSEQ multiplex PCR; TCRdb has only the in-frame clones, and not every one. The table shows under 200,000 clones, with over 75% occurring only once. General study points: Solely CMV serostatus was available to characterize immune exposure. Judged likely to be a sequencing artifact was a cluster of highly shared sequence variants. Differences between HLA loci emerged in a later analysis of TCR association rates, with DRB1 most and HLA-C fewest.

V gene TRBV7-8 combines with J gene TRBJ2-7, with TRBD2 identical over 7 bases. The sequence derives from a woman between 45 and 60 years old in good health and CMV-seronegative. Sequencing used PBMCs. The DNA for the CDR3 is TGTGCCAGCAGCTTACGACTAGCTCAGTCCTACGAGCAGTACTTC. It yields the protein CASSLRLAQSYEQYF.